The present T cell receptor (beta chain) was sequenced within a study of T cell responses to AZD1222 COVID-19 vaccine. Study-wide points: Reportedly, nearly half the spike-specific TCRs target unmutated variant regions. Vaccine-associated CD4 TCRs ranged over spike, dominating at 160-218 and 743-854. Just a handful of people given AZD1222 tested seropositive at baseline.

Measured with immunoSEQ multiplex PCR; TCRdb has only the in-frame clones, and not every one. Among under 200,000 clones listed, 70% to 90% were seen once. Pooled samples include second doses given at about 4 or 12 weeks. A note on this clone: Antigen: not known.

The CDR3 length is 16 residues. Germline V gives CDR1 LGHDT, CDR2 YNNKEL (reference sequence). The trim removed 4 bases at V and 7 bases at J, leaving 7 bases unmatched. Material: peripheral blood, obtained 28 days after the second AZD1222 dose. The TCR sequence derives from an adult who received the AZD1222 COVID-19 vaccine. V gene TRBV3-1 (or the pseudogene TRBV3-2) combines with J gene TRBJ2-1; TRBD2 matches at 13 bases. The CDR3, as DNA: TGTGCCAGCAGCCCACTAGCGGGAGGGCCGCGGAATGAGCAGTTCTTC. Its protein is CASSPLAGGPRNEQFF.